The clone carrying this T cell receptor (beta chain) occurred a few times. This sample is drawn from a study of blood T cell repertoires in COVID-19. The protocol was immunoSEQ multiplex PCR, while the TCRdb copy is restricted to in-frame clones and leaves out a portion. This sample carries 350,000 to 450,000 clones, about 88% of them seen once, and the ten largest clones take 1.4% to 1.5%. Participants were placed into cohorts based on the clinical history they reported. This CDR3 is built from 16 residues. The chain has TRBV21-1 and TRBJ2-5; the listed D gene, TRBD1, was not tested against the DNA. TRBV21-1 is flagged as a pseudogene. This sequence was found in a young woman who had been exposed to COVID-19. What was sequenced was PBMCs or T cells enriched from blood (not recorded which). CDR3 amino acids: CASSNRDKMVQETQYF. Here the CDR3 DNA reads TGTGCCAGCAGCAACCGGGACAAGATGGTTCAAGAGACCCAGTACTTC.